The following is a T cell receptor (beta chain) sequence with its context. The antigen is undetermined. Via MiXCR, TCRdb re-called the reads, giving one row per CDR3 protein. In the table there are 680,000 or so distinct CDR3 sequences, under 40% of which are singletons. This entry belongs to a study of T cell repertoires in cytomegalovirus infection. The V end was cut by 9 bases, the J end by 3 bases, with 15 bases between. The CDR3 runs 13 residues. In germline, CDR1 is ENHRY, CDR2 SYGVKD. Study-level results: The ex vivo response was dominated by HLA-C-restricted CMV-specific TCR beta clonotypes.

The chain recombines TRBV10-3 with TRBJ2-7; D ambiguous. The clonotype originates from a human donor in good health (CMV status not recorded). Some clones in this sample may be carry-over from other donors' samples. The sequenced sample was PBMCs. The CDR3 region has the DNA TGTGCCATATCGTCGCGAAGCCACTACGAGCAGTACTTC. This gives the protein CAISSRSHYEQYF.